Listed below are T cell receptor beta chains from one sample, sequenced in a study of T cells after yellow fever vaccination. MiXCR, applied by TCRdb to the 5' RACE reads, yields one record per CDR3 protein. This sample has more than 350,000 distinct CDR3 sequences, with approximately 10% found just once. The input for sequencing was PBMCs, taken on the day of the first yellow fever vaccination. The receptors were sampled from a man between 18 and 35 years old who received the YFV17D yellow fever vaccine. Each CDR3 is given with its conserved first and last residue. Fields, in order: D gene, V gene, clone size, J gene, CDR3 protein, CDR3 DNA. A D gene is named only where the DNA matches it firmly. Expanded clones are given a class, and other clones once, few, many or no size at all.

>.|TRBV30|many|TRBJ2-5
CAWSVSAGRTQYF
TGTGCCTGGAGTGTATCGGCCGGGAGGACCCAGTACTTC
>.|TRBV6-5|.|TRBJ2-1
CASSYARALSYNEQFF
TGTGCCAGCAGTTACGCCCGGGCGTTATCCTACAATGAGCAGTTCTTC
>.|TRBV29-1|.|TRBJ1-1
CSVESGKGPNTEAFF
TGCAGCGTTGAGTCAGGGAAGGGGCCTAACACTGAAGCTTTCTTT
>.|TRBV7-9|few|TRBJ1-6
CASSSLGPPLHF
TGTGCCAGCAGCTCACTTGGCCCACCCCTCCACTTT
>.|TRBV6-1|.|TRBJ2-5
CASSENLPGGNQYF
TGTGCCAGCAGTGAGAACTTACCCGGAGGAAACCAGTACTTC
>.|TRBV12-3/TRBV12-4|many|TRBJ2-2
CASRTGNTGELFF
TGTGCCAGCAGGACAGGGAACACCGGGGAGCTGTTTTTT
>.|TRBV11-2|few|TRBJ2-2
CASSSPRGTGELFF
TGTGCCAGCAGCTCCCCCCGGGGAACCGGGGAGCTGTTTTTT
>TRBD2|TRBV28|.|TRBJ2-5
CASSTTTGGRETQETQYF
TGTGCCAGCAGTACGACCACAGGAGGGCGGGAGACCCAAGAGACCCAGTACTTC
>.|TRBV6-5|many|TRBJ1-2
CASSLPGGYGYTF
TGTGCCAGCAGTTTGCCGGGGGGCTATGGCTACACCTTC
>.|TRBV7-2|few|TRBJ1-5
CASSLTRGYSNQPQHF
TGTGCCAGCAGCTTAACAAGGGGGTATAGCAATCAGCCCCAGCATTTT
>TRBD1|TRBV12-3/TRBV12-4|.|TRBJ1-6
CASSYGTAYNSPLHF
TGTGCCAGCAGTTACGGGACAGCCTATAATTCGCCCCTCCACTTT
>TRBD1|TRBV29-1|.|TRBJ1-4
CSVGLTGGKTVF
TGCAGCGTTGGACTAACAGGGGGAAAAACTGTTTTT
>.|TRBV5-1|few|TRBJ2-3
CASSLEGRRTDTQYF
TGCGCCAGCAGCTTGGAAGGCAGACGCACAGATACGCAGTATTTT
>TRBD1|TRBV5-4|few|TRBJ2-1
CASSLKQGNEQFF
TGTGCCAGCAGCCTCAAACAGGGGAATGAGCAGTTCTTC
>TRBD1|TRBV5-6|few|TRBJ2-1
CASSLDLGTGENEQFF
TGTGCCAGCAGCTTAGACTTAGGGACAGGGGAGAATGAGCAGTTCTTC
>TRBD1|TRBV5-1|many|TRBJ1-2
CASSLGTGVDGYTF
TGCGCCAGCAGCTTGGGGACAGGGGTAGATGGCTACACCTTC
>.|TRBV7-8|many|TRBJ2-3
CASSLRAGSDTQYF
TGTGCCAGCAGCCTTCGTGCCGGGTCAGATACGCAGTATTTT
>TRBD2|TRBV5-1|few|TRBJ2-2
CASSAGTSGYTGELFF
TGCGCCAGCAGCGCCGGGACTAGCGGCTACACCGGGGAGCTGTTTTTT
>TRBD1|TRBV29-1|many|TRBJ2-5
CSGQGLGETQYF
TGCAGCGGACAGGGGTTGGGAGAGACCCAGTACTTC
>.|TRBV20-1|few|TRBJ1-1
CSASPDLNTEAFF
TGCAGTGCTAGCCCGGATTTGAACACTGAAGCTTTCTTT
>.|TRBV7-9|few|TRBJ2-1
CASSHPRTDYNEQFF
TGTGCCAGCAGCCACCCCCGGACGGACTACAATGAGCAGTTCTTC
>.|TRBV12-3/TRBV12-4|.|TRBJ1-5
CASSRSANQPQHF
TGTGCCAGCAGTAGGAGTGCCAATCAGCCCCAGCATTTT
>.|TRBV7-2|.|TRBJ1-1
CASSLLPTDTNTEAFF
TGTGCCAGCAGCTTACTTCCGACAGACACGAACACTGAAGCTTTCTTT
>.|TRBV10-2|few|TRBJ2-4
CASSPPYQNIQYF
TGCGCCAGCAGTCCCCCTTATCAAAACATTCAGTACTTC
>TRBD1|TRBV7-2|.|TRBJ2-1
CASSLTPGTGYNEQFF
TGTGCCAGCAGCTTGACCCCCGGGACAGGATACAATGAGCAGTTCTTC
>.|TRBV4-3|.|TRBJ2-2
CASSQDRGGAGELFF
TGCGCCAGCAGCCAAGATAGAGGGGGGGCCGGGGAGCTGTTTTTT
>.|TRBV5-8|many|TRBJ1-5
CASSQRIWGVQPQHF
TGTGCCAGCAGCCAGCGTATTTGGGGAGTTCAGCCCCAGCATTTT
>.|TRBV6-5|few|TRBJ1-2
CASKVTGSLGYTF
TGTGCCAGCAAAGTGACAGGCTCCCTTGGCTACACCTTC
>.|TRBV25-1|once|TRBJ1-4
CASRGEFEQKLFF
TGTGCCAGCAGAGGAGAGTTCGAGCAAAAACTGTTTTTT
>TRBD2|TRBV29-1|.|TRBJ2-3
CSADGLAGSRDTQYF
TGCAGCGCCGATGGGCTAGCGGGGTCCCGTGATACGCAGTATTTT
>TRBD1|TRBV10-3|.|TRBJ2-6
CAIGTGELSGANVLTF
TGTGCCATCGGGACAGGGGAGCTCTCTGGGGCCAACGTCCTGACTTTC
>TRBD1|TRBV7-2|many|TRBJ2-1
CASSRGQVGEQFF
TGTGCCAGCAGCCGAGGACAGGTTGGTGAGCAGTTCTTC
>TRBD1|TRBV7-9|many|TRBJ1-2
CASSRAGGDGYTF
TGTGCCAGCAGCCGTGCAGGGGGCGATGGCTACACCTTC
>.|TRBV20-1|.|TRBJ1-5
CSLRSDGNQPQHF
TGCAGCCTCCGGTCGGACGGCAATCAGCCCCAGCATTTT
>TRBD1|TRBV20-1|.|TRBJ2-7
CSATLRDRVFEQYF
TGCAGTGCTACTCTCCGGGACAGGGTGTTCGAGCAGTACTTC
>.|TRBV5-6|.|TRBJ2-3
CASSLSLTRLGTDTQYF
TGTGCCAGCAGCTTGTCCCTGACCCGGTTGGGCACAGATACGCAGTATTTT
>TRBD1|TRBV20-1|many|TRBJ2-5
CSARGDRASRETQYF
TGCAGTGCTAGAGGGGACAGGGCCTCCCGGGAGACCCAGTACTTC
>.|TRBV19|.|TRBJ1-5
CASSIVPSPGPSNQPQHF
TGTGCCAGTAGTATAGTCCCTTCACCAGGTCCAAGCAATCAGCCCCAGCATTTT
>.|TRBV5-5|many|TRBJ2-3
CASSLVPGEADTQYF
TGTGCCAGCAGCTTGGTCCCGGGCGAAGCAGATACGCAGTATTTT
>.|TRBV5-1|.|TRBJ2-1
CASSPPGLGYNEQFF
TGCGCCAGCAGCCCCCCGGGGCTTGGGTACAATGAGCAGTTCTTC
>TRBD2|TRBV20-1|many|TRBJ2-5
CSARDGGEGETQYF
TGCAGTGCTAGAGATGGGGGGGAGGGGGAGACCCAGTACTTC
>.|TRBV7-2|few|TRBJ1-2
CASSPRSRNYGYTF
TGTGCCAGCAGCCCCCGGAGCAGAAACTATGGCTACACCTTC
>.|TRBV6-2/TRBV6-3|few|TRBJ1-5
CASSYGRLGARGGNQPQHF
TGTGCCAGCAGTTACGGACGACTAGGGGCGCGAGGGGGCAATCAGCCCCAGCATTTT